Given below is one T cell receptor beta chain in context. Its binding antigen is unknown. No clone much larger than this one lies a single base away; base qualities are absent. This entry is derived from a study of Ad26.COV2.S vaccination and SARS-CoV-2 variants (dated by TCRdb to about 2021). About the full investigation: Donors in the vaccine arm were drawn from COV1001, a multicentre, randomized, double-blind, placebo-controlled phase I-IIa trial testing Ad26.COV2.S in healthy adults. Ad26.COV2.S was administered intramuscularly at 5 x 10^10 or 1 x 10^11 viral particles, either as a single shot or as two shots given 56 days apart. The specificity and breadth of SARS-CoV-2-reactive T cell receptors after Ad26.COV2.S vaccination were assessed by TCRbeta repertoire sequencing. The TCR-sequenced set comprised about 30 samples: approximately 19 Ad26.COV2.S vaccine recipients, 5 placebo recipients and 8 SARS-CoV-2 convalescent individuals. Trial participants were randomized into five groups of five: low-dose or high-dose Ad26.COV2.S given once or twice, or placebo on both occasions. Blinding of investigators to trial group allocation was maintained during experiments and outcome assessment.

The label giving this sample's treatment or condition can be read as: 15 to 20 received Ad26.COV2.S at low or high dose, single or two shots; 5 received placebo; per-sample allocation not given. For vaccine and placebo recipients, repertoires were sequenced using samples collected on day 63 after the first injection. Between 29 July and 7 August 2020, Cohort 1b enrolled about 27 adults aged 18-55 years at one site in Boston, USA. Ad26.COV2.S was a replication-incompetent adenovirus type 26 vector that expressed a prefusion-stabilized SARS-CoV-2 spike protein derived from the original Wuhan strain. Findings and caveats that apply to the study as a whole: The authors noted that total T cell responses may have been underestimated by the TCR breadth and depth analyses. Vaccine and placebo recipients had comparable non-spike TCR breadth, which fits with the vaccine containing only spike. Comparing responses between vaccine doses or regimens was not something the study was powered to do. After vaccination, spike-specific CD8+ and CD4+ T cell responses were reported to show substantial breadth. Compared with placebo recipients, Ad26.COV2.S recipients showed higher spike-specific TCR breadth (P = 0.0014).

The immunoSEQ Assay was used to sequence TCRbeta CDR3 regions. After extraction, genomic DNA underwent amplification by bias-controlled multiplex PCR, followed by high-throughput sequencing. The study's own analysis went as follows. To quantify the absolute abundance of every unique TCRbeta CDR3 region, sequences were collapsed and filtered. T cell fraction was estimated by normalizing TCRbeta template counts to usable DNA, which was measured by amplifying reference genes present in all nucleated cells. Repertoire TCRs were annotated as SARS-CoV-2-specific by exact matching of V gene, CDR3 amino acid sequence and J gene to a known reactive TCR set. The reference SARS-CoV-2 TCR set came from MIRA and was filtered for enrichment in COVID-19-positive ImmuneCODE repertoires, removing public or cross-reactive TCRs. Based on the MIRA antigens, annotated TCRs were further analysed at the level of specific ORF or position within ORF. Breadth was defined as annotated unique rearrangements over total unique productive rearrangements; depth was the summed frequency of those rearrangements. Group comparisons of TCR breadth used two-sided Wilcoxon rank-sum tests. The table was pulled from immuneACCESS by TCRdb, which kept in-frame rearrangements only. Such tables lose some clones; where checked, under half of the loss comes from unresolved V genes, and the rest has no known cause. D and trimming were read from the DNA, whereas the V and J calls and clone size are those reported in that table. Recorded for this sample are 440,000 or so clones; around 90% of them occurred a single time. The top ten clones comprise more than 3.5% of the sample.

The germline V gene gives CDR1 as KGHSH and CDR2 as LQKENI. Compared with germline, V lacks 1 base and J lacks 6 bases; bases without a gene match: 8. Measured from the cysteine to the phenylalanine, the CDR3 is 16 residues long. This entry keeps only the CDR3 DNA: 48 bases, framed from base 1. The receptor's source is a person aged 18-65 years who received the Ad26.COV2.S COVID-19 vaccine or a placebo. Recombination linked TRBV18 to TRBJ2-4; 8 bases in the junction line up with TRBD1. Sequenced here: peripheral blood, sampled in a trial of Ad26.COV2.S vaccine versus placebo. CDR3 sequence: CASSPLDRVYGNIQYF. The nucleotide sequence reads TGTGCCAGCTCACCACTGGACAGGGTCTATGGAAACATTCAGTACTTC.